The T cell receptor beta chain under discussion was sequenced for a study of T cell responses to AZD1222 COVID-19 vaccine. Overall study findings and caveats: Baseline seropositivity occurred in only 5 or 6 AZD1222 recipients.

As concerns this clone: Its matching antigen is unknown.

Only in-frame clones appear in the TCRdb table, and some are missing; sequencing was by immunoSEQ multiplex PCR. The sample lists 100,000 to 150,000 clones, 92% occurring once. V lost 4 bases to trimming and J lost 4 bases, with 13 bases between them. This CDR3 contains 14 residues. Germline loops: CDR1 LGHDT, CDR2 YNNKEL (reference sequence). The sequence derives from an adult who received the AZD1222 COVID-19 vaccine. The chain uses TRBV3-1 (or the pseudogene TRBV3-2) and TRBJ1-2, with D maybe TRBD1 (5 bases). The sequenced sample was peripheral blood, obtained 28 days after the second AZD1222 dose. Here the CDR3 DNA reads TGTGCCAGCAGCCCTCTCCGGGACTTCTATGGCTACACCTTC. This codes for CASSPLRDFYGYTF.